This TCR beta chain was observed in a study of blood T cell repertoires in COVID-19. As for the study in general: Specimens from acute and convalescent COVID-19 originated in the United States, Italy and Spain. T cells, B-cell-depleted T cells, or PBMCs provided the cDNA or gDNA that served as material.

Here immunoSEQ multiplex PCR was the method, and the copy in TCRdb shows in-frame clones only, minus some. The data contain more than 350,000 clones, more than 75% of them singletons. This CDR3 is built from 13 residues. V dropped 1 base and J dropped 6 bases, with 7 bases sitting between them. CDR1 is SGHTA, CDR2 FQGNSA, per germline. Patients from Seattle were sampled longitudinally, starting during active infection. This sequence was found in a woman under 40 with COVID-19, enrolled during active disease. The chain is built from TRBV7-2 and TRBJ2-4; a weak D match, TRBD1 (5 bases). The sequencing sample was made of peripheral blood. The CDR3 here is CASSLGQLNIQYF. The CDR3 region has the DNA TGTGCCAGCAGCTTAGGACAGCTAAACATTCAGTACTTC.